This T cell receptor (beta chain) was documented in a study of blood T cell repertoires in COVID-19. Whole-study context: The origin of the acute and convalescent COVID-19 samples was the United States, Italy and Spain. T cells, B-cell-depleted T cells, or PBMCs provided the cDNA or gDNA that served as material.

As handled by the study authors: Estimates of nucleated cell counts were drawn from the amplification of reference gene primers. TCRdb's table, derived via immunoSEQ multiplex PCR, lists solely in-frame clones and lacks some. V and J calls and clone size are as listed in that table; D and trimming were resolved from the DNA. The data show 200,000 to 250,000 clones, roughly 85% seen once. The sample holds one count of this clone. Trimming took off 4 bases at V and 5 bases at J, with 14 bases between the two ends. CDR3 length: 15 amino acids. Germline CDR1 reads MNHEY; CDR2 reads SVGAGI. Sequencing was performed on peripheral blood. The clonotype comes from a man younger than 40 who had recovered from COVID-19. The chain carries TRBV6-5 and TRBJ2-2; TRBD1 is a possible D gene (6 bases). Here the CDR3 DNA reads TGTGCCAGCAGTTTCTCCTTTACAGGGACCGGGGAGCTGTTTTTT. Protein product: CASSFSFTGTGELFF.